These 20 T cell receptor beta chains were all obtained from the same sample, sequenced in a study of T cell repertoires in cytomegalovirus infection. Via MiXCR, TCRdb re-called the reads, giving one row per CDR3 protein. The table lists under 350,000 distinct CDR3 sequences, around 20% of them singletons. Their specific antigens are unknown. Specimen: cultured PBMCs, collected from culture after CMV antigen stimulation. The receptors were sampled from a human donor in good health (CMV status not recorded). Some clones in this sample may be carry-over from other donors' samples.

This clonotype was detected only a few times. The rearrangement uses TRBV15 and TRBJ2-7; unclear D gene. This CDR3 contains 15 residues. Trimming cost V 0 bases and J 4 bases, with 13 bases left between them. Germline CDR1 LNHNV, CDR2 YYDKDF (reference sequence). CDR3 loop: CATSRDPRTEYEQYF. Here the CDR3 DNA reads TGTGCCACCAGCAGAGATCCCCGGACGGAATACGAGCAGTACTTC.

The gene calls are TRBV11-2 and TRBJ2-2; 7 bases map to TRBD2. V shed 5 bases and J 7 bases; nucleotides not matched to a gene: 7. Germline V gene data show CDR1 as SGHAT and CDR2 as FQNNGV. CDR3 size: 14 residues. The CDR3 reads CASSRGLVVGELFF. The CDR3 region has the DNA TGTGCCAGCAGCCGAGGACTAGTGGTCGGGGAGCTGTTTTTT.

This clonotype appeared once. This rearrangement joins TRBV15 to TRBJ1-6, with TRBD1 identical over 8 bases. The ends lost 1 base at V and 10 bases at J; junction bases unmatched: 9. CDR1 is LNHNV and CDR2 is YYDKDF in the germline V gene (reference sequence). The CDR3 covers 16 residues. CDR3 sequence (DNA): TGTGCCACCAGCAGAGGGACAGGGAAAGTCGGGTCACCCCTCCACTTT. Translated: CATSRGTGKVGSPLHF.

The chain recombines TRBV12-3 or TRBV12-4 with TRBJ1-1; possible D gene TRBD1, 6 bases. V lost 6 bases and J lost 8, with 16 bases in between. The CDR3 spans 13 residues. The CDR3 nucleotides read TGTGCCAGCAGCCAGCCTGGGACACCAGAAGCTTTCTTT. Translating gives CASSQPGTPEAFF.

This clonotype has a count of ten or more. The chain links TRBV7-9 to TRBJ2-7; weak D call: TRBD1 (5 bases). The CDR3 consists of 13 residues. Looked up from germline, CDR1 is SEHNR and CDR2 is FQNEAQ (reference sequence). The ends were cut back, 3 bases at V and 7 bases at J, with 13 bases in the middle. The CDR3 DNA follows: TGTGCCAGCAGCTTGATTTTTACAGGAGAGCAGTACGTC. Protein sequence: CASSLIFTGEQYV.

There are a few counts of this clonotype. V usage is TRBV7-9 and J usage is TRBJ2-1; TRBD2 matches 12 bases. Losses at the gene ends were 3 bases for V and 1 base for J; bases not matched to a gene: 4. Germline V gene lookup returns CDR1 SEHNR and CDR2 FQNEAQ (reference sequence). CDR3 length: 17 residues. CDR3 sequence reads: CASSFGLAGKSYNEQFF. As DNA, the CDR3 is TGTGCCAGCAGCTTCGGACTAGCGGGAAAGTCCTACAATGAGCAGTTCTTC.

The CDR3 coding sequence is TGCAGTGCCCTACACAAGCGGGAGGGCCCAGATACGCAGTATTTT. Its translation is CSALHKREGPDTQYF. The genes are TRBV20-1 and TRBJ2-3; TRBD2 matches at 10 bases. The CDR3 has 15 residues. Per germline, CDR1 DFQATT and CDR2 SNEGSKA (reference sequence). Unmatched junction bases numbered 10, after V lost 6 bases and J lost 4 bases.

This clonotype was seen a handful of times. The chain has TRBV28 and TRBJ1-5; possible D gene TRBD1, 6 bases. V gave up 2 bases and J gave up 4 bases, with 15 bases separating them. CDR1 is MDHEN, CDR2 SYDVKM, per germline. The CDR3 is 16 residues long. The CDR3 protein is CASSLDYGGGNQPQHF. The CDR3 DNA sequence: TGTGCCAGCAGTTTAGATTACGGGGGCGGAAATCAGCCCCAGCATTTT. Filled out from reference TRBV28 and TRBJ1-5, the complete variable domain reads DVKVTQSSRYLVKRTGEKVFLECVQDMDHENMFWYRQDPGLGLRLIYFSYDVKMKEKGDIPEGYSVSREKKERFSLILESASTNQTSMYLCASSLDYGGGNQPQHFGDGTRLSIL.

The rearrangement uses TRBV29-1 and TRBJ1-1; tentative D call: TRBD1 (5 bases). The germline V and J ends were trimmed by 6 bases and 3 bases, with 17 bases remaining between them. CDR1 and CDR2 (germline): SQVTM, ANQGSEA. The CDR3 length is 14 residues. The DNA for the CDR3 is TGCAGCGTGCGGGGGGGTCTCGGGGACACTGAAGCTTTCTTT. Protein: CSVRGGLGDTEAFF.

DNA for the CDR3: TGTGCCAGCAGTTCAGTCGCGACAGGGAACACTGAAGCTTTCTTT. Its translation: CASSSVATGNTEAFF. This chain links TRBV6-2 or TRBV6-3 with TRBJ1-1, with D perhaps TRBD1 (6 bases). The CDR3 is 15 amino acids. With 4 bases removed from V and 1 base from J, the gap between germline ends came to 13 bases. In germline, CDR1 is MNHEY, CDR2 SVGEGT.

This clonotype was detected ten times or more. CDR3 in amino acids: CASSLAGGAQYEQYF. The CDR3 coding sequence is TGTGCCAGCAGCTTAGCTGGGGGGGCGCAGTACGAGCAGTACTTC. The rearrangement uses TRBV7-2 and TRBJ2-7; possibly TRBD2 for D (7 bases). Trimming left V 0 bases short and J 4 bases short, with 13 bases between. In germline, CDR1 is SGHTA, CDR2 FQGNSA. This CDR3 comprises 15 residues.

The chain combines TRBV24-1 with TRBJ2-5; 10 bases are shared with TRBD1. Trimming removed 6 bases from V and 4 bases from J; junction bases left unmatched: 7. Germline loops: CDR1 KGHDR, CDR2 SFDVKD. This CDR3 region has 15 residues. The CDR3 DNA follows: TGTGCCACCAGTCCGAGACAGGGGGCAGGAGAGACCCAGTACTTC. It yields the protein CATSPRQGAGETQYF.

This clonotype has only a few counts. The V gene is TRBV20-1, the J gene TRBJ2-7, with 11 bases fitting TRBD2. The length of the CDR3 is 13 residues. Germline CDR1 and CDR2: DFQATT and SNEGSKA (reference sequence). J lost 2 bases, V lost 5 bases, and 2 bases had no gene match. CDR3 nucleotides: TGCAGTGCTGGACTAGCGGGTACCTACGAGCAGTACGTC. This encodes CSAGLAGTYEQYV.

V is TRBV19 and J is TRBJ2-1, with D hard to call. Germline V gives CDR1 LNHDA, CDR2 SQIVND (reference sequence). CDR3 length: 13 amino acids. V gave up 6 bases and J gave up 6 bases, with 12 bases separating them. The CDR3 reads CASSKSAGNEQFF. In DNA, the CDR3 is TGTGCCAGTAGCAAGTCAGCCGGCAATGAGCAGTTCTTC.

The chain couples TRBV7-3 to TRBJ2-2; 7 bases align to TRBD2. The CDR3 extends over 15 amino acids. V was clipped by 3 bases and J by 1 base; unmatched bases: 2. Germline V CDR1 and CDR2: SGHTA, FQGTGA. CDR3: CASSLGLLNTGELFF. For the CDR3, the DNA is TGTGCCAGCAGCTTGGGACTATTGAACACCGGGGAGCTGTTTTTT.

This clonotype appeared a few times. The chain employs TRBV11-3 and TRBJ1-1; D not resolved. Trimming cost V 3 bases and J 4 bases, with 9 bases left between them. The CDR3 has 13 residues. Germline V CDR1 and CDR2: SGHNT, YENEEA. CDR3 coding DNA: TGTGCCAGCAGCTTTACAGCTGCCACTGAAGCTTTCTTT. Translated, it gives CASSFTAATEAFF.

The sample holds many counts of this clonotype. The J gene is TRBJ1-3, the V gene TRBV3-1, with a possible D match to TRBD1 (5 bases). The CDR3 runs 16 residues. The germline V gene has CDR1 LGHDT and CDR2 YNNKEL (reference sequence). Trimming shortened V by 0 bases and J by 4 bases, and 13 bases separated the two germline ends. CDR3 coding DNA: TGTGCCAGCAGCCAAGATATGAGGGGTCGGGGAAACACCATATATTTT. Its protein product is CASSQDMRGRGNTIYF.

V and J are TRBV5-1 and TRBJ2-3, with D possibly TRBD2 on 5 matching bases. The CDR3 is 14 residues long. Trimming removed 5 bases at V and 0 bases at J, with 10 bases between. Per the germline V gene, CDR1 is SGHRS and CDR2 is YFSETQ. CDR3 DNA sequence: TGCGCCAGCAGACCATGGACTAGCACAGATACGCAGTATTTT. Amino acid sequence: CASRPWTSTDTQYF.

This clonotype has ten or more counts. V usage is TRBV7-2 and J usage is TRBJ2-3; perhaps TRBD2 as D (5 bases). Germline-derived CDR1 and CDR2 are SGHTA and FQGNSA. Trimming shortened V by 9 bases and J by 5 bases, and 15 bases separated the two germline ends. The CDR3 is 13 amino acids. The CDR3 DNA reads TGTGCCAGTGAGGGTCTAGCATTAGATACGCAGTATTTT. Protein: CASEGLALDTQYF.

This rearrangement joins TRBV29-1 to TRBJ2-1; D is unresolved. This CDR3 has 14 residues. Germline V lookup: CDR1 SQVTM, CDR2 ANQGSEA. V was pared by 0 bases and J by 1 base, with 7 bases between. This CDR3 reads CSVEEGRSYNEQFF. CDR3 bases: TGCAGCGTTGAAGAGGGAAGGTCCTACAATGAGCAGTTCTTC.